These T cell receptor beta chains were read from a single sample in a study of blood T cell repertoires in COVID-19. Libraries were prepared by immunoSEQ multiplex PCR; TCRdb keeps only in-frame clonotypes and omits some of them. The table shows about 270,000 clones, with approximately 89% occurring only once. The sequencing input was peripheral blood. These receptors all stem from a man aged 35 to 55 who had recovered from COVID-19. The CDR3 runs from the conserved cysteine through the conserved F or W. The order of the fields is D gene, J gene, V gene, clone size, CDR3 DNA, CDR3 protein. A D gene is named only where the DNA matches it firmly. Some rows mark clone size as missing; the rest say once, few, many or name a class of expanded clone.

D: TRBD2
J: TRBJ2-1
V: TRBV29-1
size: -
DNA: TGCAGCGGTCGGACTAGCGGGAACCCCTACAATGAGCAGTTCTTC
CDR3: CSGRTSGNPYNEQFF

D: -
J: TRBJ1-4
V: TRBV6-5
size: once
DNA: TGTGCCAGCAGACTTAATGAAAAACTGTTTTTT
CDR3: CASRLNEKLFF

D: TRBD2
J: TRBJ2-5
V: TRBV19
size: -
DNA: TGTGCCAGTAGCCGATTCATGGGCGCGGGGGTGAGAGAGACCCAGTACTTC
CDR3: CASSRFMGAGVRETQYF

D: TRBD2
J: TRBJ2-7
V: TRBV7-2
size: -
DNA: TGTGCCAGCAGCCTAAGCTCCGGACTAGCGGGAGGGCGGGCCCACGAGCAGTACTTC
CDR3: CASSLSSGLAGGRAHEQYF

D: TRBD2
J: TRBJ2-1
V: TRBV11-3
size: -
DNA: TGTGCCAGCAGCGCGTCGGTAGCGGGGGATAATGAGCAGTTCTTC
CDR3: CASSASVAGDNEQFF

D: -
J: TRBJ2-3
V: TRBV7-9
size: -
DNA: TGTGCCGGGAGGCGACTGGGCGGTATTGAGTATACGCAGTATTTT
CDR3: CAGRRLGGIEYTQYF

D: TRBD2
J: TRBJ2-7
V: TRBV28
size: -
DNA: TGTGCCAGCAGTTTACTCCCTAGCGGGGTTGGTGAGCAGTACTTC
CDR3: CASSLLPSGVGEQYF

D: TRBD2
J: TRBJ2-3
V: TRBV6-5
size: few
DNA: TGTGCCAGCAGCCGGACTAGCGGGACCACAGATACGCAGTATTTT
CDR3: CASSRTSGTTDTQYF

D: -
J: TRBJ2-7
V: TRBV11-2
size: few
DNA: TGTGCCAGCAGCTTAGATTTGGCATATTACGAGCAGTACTTC
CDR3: CASSLDLAYYEQYF

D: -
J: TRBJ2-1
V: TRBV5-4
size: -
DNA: TGTGCCAGCAGTCGGACAGAGAATGAGCAGTTCTTC
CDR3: CASSRTENEQFF

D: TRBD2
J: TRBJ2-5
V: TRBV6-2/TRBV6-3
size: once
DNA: TGTGCCAGCAGTTACAAAGGCGGCGGGGGAGGAAGTGGACAAGAGACCCAGTACTTC
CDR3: CASSYKGGGGGSGQETQYF

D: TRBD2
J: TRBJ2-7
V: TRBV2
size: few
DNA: TGTGCCAGCAGCCCCGGGACTAAGGAGCAGTACTTC
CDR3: CASSPGTKEQYF

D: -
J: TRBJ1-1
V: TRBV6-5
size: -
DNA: TGTGCCAGCAGTTATTCATTTAACACTGAAGCTTTCTTT
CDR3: CASSYSFNTEAFF

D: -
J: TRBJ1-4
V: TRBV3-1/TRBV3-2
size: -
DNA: TGTGCCAGCAGCCAAGCGGGGGGCAGGGAAAAACTGTTTTTT
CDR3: CASSQAGGREKLFF

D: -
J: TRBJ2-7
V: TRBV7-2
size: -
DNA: TGTGCCAGCAGCTTAGGTGGGCGAGACTCCTACGAGCAGTACTTC
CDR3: CASSLGGRDSYEQYF

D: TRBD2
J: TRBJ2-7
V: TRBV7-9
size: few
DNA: TGTGCCAGCAGCCACTCGGTTGTTAGCGGGAACGAGCAGTACTTC
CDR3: CASSHSVVSGNEQYF

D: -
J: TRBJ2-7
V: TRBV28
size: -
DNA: TGTGCCAGCAGTTTTACGGTCCCTCTAGGTGTCTACGAGCAGTACTTC
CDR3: CASSFTVPLGVYEQYF

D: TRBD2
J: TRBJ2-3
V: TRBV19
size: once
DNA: TGTGCCAGTAGTAGGGCCCTTAGCGGGTACACAGATACGCAGTATTTT
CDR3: CASSRALSGYTDTQYF

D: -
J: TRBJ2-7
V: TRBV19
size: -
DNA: TGTGCCAGTAGTGTTGGCAGGGCTGTCGAGCAGTACTTC
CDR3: CASSVGRAVEQYF

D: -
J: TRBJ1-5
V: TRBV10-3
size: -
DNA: TGTGCCATCAGTGAATTTGAGACGGGTATATACGGTAGCAATCAGCCCCAGCATTTT
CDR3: CAISEFETGIYGSNQPQHF

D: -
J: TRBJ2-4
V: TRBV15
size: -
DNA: TGTGCCACCAGCAGAGATTGGCGGGTAGCCAAAAACATTCAGTACTTC
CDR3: CATSRDWRVAKNIQYF

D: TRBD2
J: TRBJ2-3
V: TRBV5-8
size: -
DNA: TGTGCCAGCAGCTTAGGACTAGCGGGAGTAGGTACGCAGTATTTT
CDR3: CASSLGLAGVGTQYF

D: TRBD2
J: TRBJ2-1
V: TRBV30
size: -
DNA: TGTGCCTGGAGTTCTACTAGCGGCTTCCCGTTCTTC
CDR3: CAWSSTSGFPFF

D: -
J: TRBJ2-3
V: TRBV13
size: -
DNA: TGTGCCAGCAGCTTAGCTGGCGGAGGACCTAGCACAGATACGCAGTATTTT
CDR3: CASSLAGGGPSTDTQYF

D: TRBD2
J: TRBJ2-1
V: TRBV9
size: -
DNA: TGTGCCAGCAGCGTAGGACTAGCGGGGTTTGAGCAGTTCTTC
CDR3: CASSVGLAGFEQFF

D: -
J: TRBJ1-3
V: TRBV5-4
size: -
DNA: TGTGCCACCATTGACAGGCGATCTGGAAACACCATATATTTT
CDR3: CATIDRRSGNTIYF

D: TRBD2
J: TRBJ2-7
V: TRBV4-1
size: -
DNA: TGCGCCAGCAGCCCTCTTGGACTAGCGGGATATAGGGAGCAGTACTTC
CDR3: CASSPLGLAGYREQYF

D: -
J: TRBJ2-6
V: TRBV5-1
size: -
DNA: TGCGCCAGCAGCGGATCCCCTAGGGGGAGGGACTCTGGGGCCAACGTCCTGACTTTC
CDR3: CASSGSPRGRDSGANVLTF

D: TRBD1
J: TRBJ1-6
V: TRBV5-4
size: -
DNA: TGTGCCAGCAGCTTGGGTGGCGGGACAGATAATTCACCCCTCCACTTT
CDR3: CASSLGGGTDNSPLHF

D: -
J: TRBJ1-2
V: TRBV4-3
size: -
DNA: TGCGCCAGCAGCCTCGAAGCCCAACCGGGACTCGTGGGCTACACCTTC
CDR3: CASSLEAQPGLVGYTF

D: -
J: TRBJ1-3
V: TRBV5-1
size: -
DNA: TGCGCCAGCCGTCAAGTAGGAGGCCCTGCAAACACCATATATTTT
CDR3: CASRQVGGPANTIYF

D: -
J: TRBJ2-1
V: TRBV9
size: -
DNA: TGTGCCAGCAGCCCGACAGTCAACTCCTACAATGAGCAGTTCTTC
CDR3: CASSPTVNSYNEQFF

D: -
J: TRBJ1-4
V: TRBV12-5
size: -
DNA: TGTGCTAGTGGTTTCTCCATGGCTGATGAAAAACTGTTTTTT
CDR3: CASGFSMADEKLFF

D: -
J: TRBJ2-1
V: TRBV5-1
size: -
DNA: TGCGCCAGCAGCTTGGGAGCGGTCATCAGCTCCTACAATGAGCAGTTCTTC
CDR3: CASSLGAVISSYNEQFF

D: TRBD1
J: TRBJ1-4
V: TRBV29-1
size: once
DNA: TGCAGCGTTGGTGGGCAGGGGGTTGAAAAACTGTTTTTT
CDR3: CSVGGQGVEKLFF

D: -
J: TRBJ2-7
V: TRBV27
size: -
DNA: TGTGCCAGCAGTTTTTTAGACAGGTACCCCTACGAGCAGTACTTC
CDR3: CASSFLDRYPYEQYF

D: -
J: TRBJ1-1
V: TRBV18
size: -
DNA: TGTGCCAGCTCACCACAGAAGGCAGGTTTAATGAACACTGAAGCTTTCTTT
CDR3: CASSPQKAGLMNTEAFF

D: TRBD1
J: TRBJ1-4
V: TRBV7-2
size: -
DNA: TGTGCCAGCAGCGAGACAGGGAATAATGAAAAACTGTTTTTT
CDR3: CASSETGNNEKLFF